These 8 T cell receptor beta chains were all obtained from the same sample, sequenced in a study of cytomegalovirus exposure and HLA in healthy donors. PCR employed 60 Vbeta and 13 Jbeta primers. TCRdb keeps only in-frame clones here, not all; method: immunoSEQ multiplex PCR. The table has roughly 140,000 clones, 82% seen once. The sequencing input was PBMCs. The receptors originated from a male donor in good health and CMV-seronegative.

V and J are TRBV19 and TRBJ2-1; 9 bases are a match to TRBD2. The CDR3 covers 13 residues. With 6 bases clipped from V and 7 bases from J, the junction kept 4 bases outside the gene matches. Germline V gives CDR1 LNHDA, CDR2 SQIVND (reference sequence). The CDR3 here is CASSTLAGNEQFF. The DNA for the CDR3 is TGTGCCAGTAGCACTCTAGCGGGAAATGAGCAGTTCTTC.

This rearrangement joins TRBV11-2 to TRBJ2-5; 8 bases are shared with TRBD2. The J call may be wrong; the DNA end is better matched by TRBJ2-7. Germline lookup yields CDR1 SGHAT and CDR2 FQNNGV. This CDR3 contains 16 residues. CDR3 residues: CASSSRYTSGSYEQYF. CDR3 coding DNA: TGTGCCAGCAGCTCCCGGTATACTAGCGGTTCCTACGAGCAGTACTTC.

This chain links TRBV10-3 with TRBJ2-1, with TRBD2 matching over 15 bases. This CDR3 comprises 13 residues. Germline trimming cut 8 bases from V and 10 bases from J; bases unmatched to any gene: 3. In germline, CDR1 is ENHRY, CDR2 SYGVKD. The CDR3 reads CAIFGTSGGEQFF. In DNA, the CDR3 is TGTGCCATCTTCGGGACTAGCGGGGGGGAGCAGTTCTTC.

In this sample, this clone turned up a few times. The V and J genes are TRBV27 and TRBJ2-5, with D uncertain. The J call may be mistaken, given a closer DNA end match to TRBJ2-7. This CDR3 comprises 11 residues. The V gene's germline CDR1 is MNHEY and CDR2 SMNVEV (reference sequence). The CDR3 coding sequence is TGTGCCAGCAGGAGATCCTACGAGCAGTACTTC. Its protein product is CASRRSYEQYF.

The CDR3 spells CASSHTGVLETQYF. The CDR3 DNA reads as TGCGCCAGCAGCCATACAGGGGTCTTAGAGACCCAGTACTTC. The chain employs TRBV4-1 and TRBJ2-5, with TRBD1 matching 7 bases. The V gene end was trimmed by 3 bases and the J gene end by 4 bases; junction bases not matched to a gene: 5. CDR1 MGHRA and CDR2 YSYEKL come from the germline V gene. This CDR3 is 14 amino acids long.

In its sample, this clone was seen once. The chain combines TRBV21-1 with TRBJ2-3; no check of the table's D call, TRBD2, against the DNA was made. TRBV21-1 is marked as a pseudogene. The CDR3 has 18 amino acids. CDR3 region: CASSKGASGRGCHSTQYF. The CDR3 DNA reads as TGTGCCAGCAGCAAAGGGGCTAGCGGGAGGGGATGCCACAGTACGCAGTATTTT.

The V call is TRBV15, the J call TRBJ1-6; TRBD1 matches at 8 bases. CDR1 and CDR2 (germline): LNHNV, YYDKDF (reference sequence). With 8 bases clipped from V and 9 bases from J, the junction kept 12 bases outside the gene matches. The CDR3 contains 15 residues. Written as DNA, the CDR3 is TGTGCCACCGGACCCCCGCCTGGGACAGGTTCACCCCTCCACTTT. Translating gives CATGPPPGTGSPLHF.

The chain recombines TRBV6-6 with TRBJ2-7; D might be TRBD1 (6 bases). Germline V gives CDR1 MNHNY, CDR2 SVGAGI (reference sequence). V was pared by 2 bases and J by 2 bases, with 16 bases between. This CDR3 is 16 amino acids long. CDR3 region: CASSYASQGIPYEQYF. CDR3 sequence (DNA): TGTGCCAGCAGTTACGCAAGCCAGGGGATCCCCTACGAGCAGTACTTC.